The present TCR beta chain was sequenced within a study of blood T cell repertoires in COVID-19. Background on the study: T cells, B-cell-depleted T cells, or PBMCs supplied cDNA or gDNA.

In the original workflow: By means of reference gene primer amplification, nucleated cell counts were estimated. Clones were sequenced by immunoSEQ multiplex PCR, and TCRdb holds only the in-frame ones, with some missing. That table supplies the V and J calls and clone size; D and trimming were determined from the DNA. The table records hundreds of thousands of clones, around 90% of them present only once. Enrollees, roughly 18 to 89 years old, lived in about two dozen US areas. Researchers sorted participants into cohorts using their self-reported clinical history. This receptor was obtained from a woman aged 40-49 years with acute COVID-19. Sequenced material: PBMCs or T cells enriched from blood (not recorded which).

The DNA for the CDR3 is TGCGCCAGCAGCTATCGACAGGGTTCGTCCTACGAGCAGTACTTC. Translation: CASSYRQGSSYEQYF. The gene calls are TRBV5-1 and TRBJ2-7, with 7 bases lining up with TRBD1. Germline lookup yields CDR1 SGHRS and CDR2 YFSETQ. V shed 3 bases, J shed 1 base, and the junction held 7 bases outside the gene matches. This CDR3 is built from 15 residues.